A selection of T cell receptor beta chains follows, all from one sample in a study of blood T cell repertoires in COVID-19. Some clones are missing from TCRdb's copy, which holds only in-frame ones; the method was immunoSEQ multiplex PCR. The profile shows about 300,000 clones, roughly 86% of them singletons. Sequencing used peripheral blood. Receptor source: a man between 65 and 85 years old with acute or convalescent COVID-19. CDR3s include the opening cysteine and the closing phenylalanine or tryptophan. Size tells how often a clone was seen (once, few, many) or the class of an expanded clone, and some rows leave it out.

v_gene	abundance	j_gene	CDR3aa
TRBV28	once	TRBJ2-7	CASRRLAGNYEQYF
TRBV5-1	.	TRBJ1-1	CASSPLALNTEAFF
TRBV6-2/TRBV6-3	.	TRBJ2-3	CASSYSLLQGARTDTQYF
TRBV12-3/TRBV12-4	.	TRBJ1-5	CASSAQGNQPQHF
TRBV30	.	TRBJ2-7	CAGDKNSYEQYF
TRBV30	.	TRBJ2-3	CAWSVLKKQYF
TRBV27	.	TRBJ2-1	CASSLLQGDNEQFF
TRBV6-6	.	TRBJ1-1	CASSYSPTLMTEAFF
TRBV12-3/TRBV12-4	.	TRBJ2-7	CASRGGTLREYF
TRBV11-2	.	TRBJ2-7	CASSLLQTSSYEQYF
TRBV5-1	.	TRBJ2-3	CASSLGADTDTQYF
TRBV28	.	TRBJ1-3	CASYPGQGHSGNTIYF
TRBV11-3	.	TRBJ2-6	CASSRGQGATGANVLTF
TRBV5-4	.	TRBJ2-5	CASSPGRGRETQYF
TRBV6-6	.	TRBJ1-5	CASRAAGGAGNQPQHF
TRBV6-2/TRBV6-3	once	TRBJ2-1	CASSMLSSYNEQFF
TRBV19	few	TRBJ2-1	CASSGQAAGDNEQFF
TRBV29-1	.	TRBJ2-1	CSVEDGLTYNEQFF
TRBV6-6	few	TRBJ1-1	CASRGQVNTEAFF
TRBV27	.	TRBJ2-3	CASSHSGGTTDTQYF